This T cell receptor beta chain comes out of a study of Ad26.COV2.S vaccination and SARS-CoV-2 variants. The CDR3 loop spans 15 amino acids. CDR1 is MDHEN, CDR2 SYDVKM, per germline. Trimming left V 3 bases short and J 4 bases short, with 15 bases between. This clone was observed a single time. The antigen is unknown. Sequencing was performed with immunoSEQ multiplex PCR; in TCRdb, only in-frame clones are kept and a portion is missing. The data show almost 400,000 clones, with 70% to 90% seen just once and about 1.9% held by the top ten. Described treatment: 15 to 20 received Ad26.COV2.S at low or high dose, single or two shots; roughly 5 received placebo; per-sample allocation not given. The investigators took samples on day 63 after the first vaccine or placebo injection. Ad26 vector vaccine expressed Wuhan-strain SARS-CoV-2 spike. Study-wide points: Spike-specific TCR breadth was greater after Ad26.COV2.S than placebo.

The sequences come from peripheral blood, collected in a trial of Ad26.COV2.S vaccine versus placebo. This TCR was sampled from a person between 18 and 65 years old who received the Ad26.COV2.S COVID-19 vaccine or a placebo. The chain recombines TRBV28 with TRBJ1-1; D is possibly TRBD1 (6 bases). Here the CDR3 DNA reads TGTGCCAGCAGTTTTTCGGGGGGCCGGGGCACTGAAGCTTTCTTT. Translating gives CASSFSGGRGTEAFF.